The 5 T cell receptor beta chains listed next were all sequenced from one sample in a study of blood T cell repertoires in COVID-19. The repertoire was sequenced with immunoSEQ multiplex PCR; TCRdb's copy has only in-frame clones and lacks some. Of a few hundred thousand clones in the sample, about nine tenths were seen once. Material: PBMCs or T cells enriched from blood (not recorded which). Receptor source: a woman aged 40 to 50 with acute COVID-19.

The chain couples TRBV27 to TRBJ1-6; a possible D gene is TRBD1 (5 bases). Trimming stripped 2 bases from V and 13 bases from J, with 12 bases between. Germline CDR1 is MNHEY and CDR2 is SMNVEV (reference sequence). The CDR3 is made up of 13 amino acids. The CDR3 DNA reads TGTGCCAGCAGTTTACCTGACAGTGGCCCCCTCCACTTT. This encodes CASSLPDSGPLHF.

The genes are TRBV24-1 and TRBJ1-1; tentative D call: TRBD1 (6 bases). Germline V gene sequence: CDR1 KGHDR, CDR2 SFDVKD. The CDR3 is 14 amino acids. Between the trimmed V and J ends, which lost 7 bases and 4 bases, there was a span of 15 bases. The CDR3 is CATRDSLRGTEAFF. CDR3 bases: TGTGCCACCAGGGACAGCCTAAGAGGCACTGAAGCTTTCTTT.

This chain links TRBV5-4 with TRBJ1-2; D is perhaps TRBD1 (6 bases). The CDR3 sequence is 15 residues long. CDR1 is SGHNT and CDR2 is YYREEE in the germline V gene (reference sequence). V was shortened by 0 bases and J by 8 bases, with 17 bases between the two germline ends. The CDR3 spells CASSLVHLAGEGYTF. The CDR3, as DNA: TGTGCCAGCAGCTTGGTTCACCTGGCAGGGGAAGGCTACACCTTC.

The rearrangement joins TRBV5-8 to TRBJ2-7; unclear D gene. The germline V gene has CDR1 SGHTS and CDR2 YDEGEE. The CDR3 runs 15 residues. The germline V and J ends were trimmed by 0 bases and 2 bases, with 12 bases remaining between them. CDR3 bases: TGTGCCAGCAGCTTGGTTCTCCTCCTCGCCTACGAGCAGTACGTC. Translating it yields CASSLVLLLAYEQYV.

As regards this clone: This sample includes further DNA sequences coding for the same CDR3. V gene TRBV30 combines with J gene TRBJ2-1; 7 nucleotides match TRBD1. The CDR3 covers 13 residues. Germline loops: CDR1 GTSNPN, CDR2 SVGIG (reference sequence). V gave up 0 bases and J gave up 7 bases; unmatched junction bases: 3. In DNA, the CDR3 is TGTGCCTGGAGTGTAGGGGGCGGGAATGAGCAGTTCTTC. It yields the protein CAWSVGGGNEQFF.